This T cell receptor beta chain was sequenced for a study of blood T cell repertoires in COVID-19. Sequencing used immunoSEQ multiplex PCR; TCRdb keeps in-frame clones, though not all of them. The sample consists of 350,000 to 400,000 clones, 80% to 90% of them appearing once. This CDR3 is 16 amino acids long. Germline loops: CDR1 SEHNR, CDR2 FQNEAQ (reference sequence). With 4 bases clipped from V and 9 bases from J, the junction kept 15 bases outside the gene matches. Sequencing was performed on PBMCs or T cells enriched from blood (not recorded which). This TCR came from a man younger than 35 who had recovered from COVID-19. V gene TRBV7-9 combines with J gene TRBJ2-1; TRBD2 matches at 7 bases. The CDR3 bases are TGTGCCAGCAGCTACAGACTAGCCGCTCCCTCGGCTGAGCAGTTCTTC. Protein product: CASSYRLAAPSAEQFF.